Listed below are T cell receptor beta chains from one sample, sequenced in a study of CD8+ T cells in alopecia areata. The method was immunoSEQ multiplex PCR; TCRdb's version includes in-frame clones alone and lacks a portion of them. The repertoire holds about 130,000 clones, with roughly 52% as singletons. The specimen comprised CD8+ T cells sorted from blood, sampled at week 4, from a patient treated with tofacitinib. These receptors were taken from a human donor with alopecia areata. Each CDR3 is given with its conserved first and last residue. A D gene is named only where the DNA matches it firmly. Clone size appears in some rows only: once, few, many, or a class for an expanded clone.

v_gene	d_gene	abundance	j_gene	CDR3aa	CDR3nt
TRBV5-6	TRBD2	few	TRBJ2-7	CATTEGAGTYEQYF	TGTGCCACCACGGAGGGAGCGGGAACCTACGAGCAGTACTTC
TRBV2	TRBD1	few	TRBJ1-6	CASSEPTGTEYNSPLHF	TGTGCCAGCAGTGAGCCCACCGGGACAGAATATAATTCACCCCTCCACTTT
TRBV18	.	.	TRBJ1-1	CASSPVDVNTEAFF	TGTGCCAGCTCACCGGTGGACGTGAACACTGAAGCTTTCTTT
TRBV5-6	.	.	TRBJ1-1	CASSYPENTEAFF	TGTGCCAGCAGCTATCCGGAGAACACTGAAGCTTTCTTT
TRBV9	.	.	TRBJ2-1	CASSTDSTYEQFF	TGTGCCAGCAGCACCGACAGCACGTATGAGCAGTTCTTC
TRBV27	.	.	TRBJ2-1	CASSLIRENNEQFF	TGTGCCAGCAGTTTAATAAGGGAGAACAATGAGCAGTTCTTC
TRBV7-8	TRBD2	.	TRBJ2-7	CASSPLGGGKSEQYF	TGTGCCAGCAGCCCACTTGGGGGAGGGAAGTCCGAGCAGTACTTC
TRBV6-4	TRBD2	few	TRBJ2-2	CASSDSSGAGELFF	TGTGCCAGCAGTGACTCTAGCGGGGCCGGGGAGCTGTTTTTT
TRBV2	TRBD2	.	TRBJ2-7	CASSSTLASGEFYEQYF	TGTGCCAGCAGTTCCACGTTAGCCAGCGGGGAGTTTTACGAGCAGTACTTC
TRBV7-2	TRBD1	.	TRBJ2-7	CASSFGTGGYEQYF	TGTGCCAGCAGCTTTGGGACAGGAGGATACGAGCAGTACTTC
TRBV13	.	.	TRBJ1-1	CASSTNTEAFF	TGTGCCAGCAGCACGAACACTGAAGCTTTCTTT
TRBV30	TRBD1	few	TRBJ1-2	CAWSFGTDLYGYTF	TGTGCCTGGAGTTTCGGGACAGACCTCTATGGCTACACCTTC
TRBV4-3	.	few	TRBJ2-6	CASSQDRGGANVLTF	TGCGCCAGCAGCCAAGACAGGGGTGGGGCCAACGTCCTGACTTTC
TRBV5-6	.	.	TRBJ1-1	CASEGRRNTEAFF	TGTGCCAGCGAGGGACGGCGGAACACTGAAGCTTTCTTT
TRBV7-9	.	few	TRBJ1-2	CASTPGVGDGYTF	TGTGCCAGCACCCCTGGGGTTGGGGATGGCTACACCTTC
TRBV6-5	.	.	TRBJ2-5	CASTEGGEQRAQYF	TGTGCCAGCACCGAGGGGGGCGAACAACGGGCCCAGTACTTC
TRBV4-1	.	.	TRBJ1-1	CASRGNMNTEAFF	TGCGCCAGCAGAGGAAACATGAACACTGAAGCTTTCTTT
TRBV6-5	.	few	TRBJ1-1	CASSYSGYRNTEAFF	TGTGCCAGCAGTTACTCTGGCTACAGGAACACTGAAGCTTTCTTT
TRBV4-1	.	.	TRBJ1-4	CASSQDRSLGQLFF	TGCGCCAGCAGCCAAGACAGAAGCCTGGGGCAACTGTTTTTT
TRBV5-6	TRBD1	few	TRBJ2-6	CASGETGVGANVLTF	TGTGCCAGCGGAGAAACAGGGGTCGGGGCCAACGTCCTGACTTTC
TRBV29-1	.	.	TRBJ1-1	CSVEEDNMNTEAFF	TGCAGCGTTGAAGAGGACAACATGAACACTGAAGCTTTCTTT
TRBV7-2	TRBD2	.	TRBJ2-7	CASSSSGGVSYEQYF	TGTGCCAGCAGTTCGAGCGGGGGAGTCTCCTACGAGCAGTACTTC
TRBV5-6	TRBD1	few	TRBJ1-1	CASPFCLDRVNTEAFF	TGTGCCAGCCCATTTTGCTTGGACAGGGTGAACACTGAAGCTTTCTTT
TRBV2	TRBD1	few	TRBJ2-2	CASRWTGATGELFF	TGTGCCAGCCGGTGGACAGGAGCCACCGGGGAGCTGTTTTTT
TRBV5-1	TRBD1	.	TRBJ1-1	CASSLARRGAEAFF	TGCGCCAGCAGCTTGGCCCGCAGGGGGGCTGAAGCTTTCTTT
TRBV30	TRBD1	.	TRBJ2-6	CAWSAGQDISGANVLTF	TGTGCCTGGAGTGCGGGACAGGATATCTCTGGGGCCAACGTCCTGACTTTC